Listed below are T cell receptor beta chains from one sample, sequenced in a study of blood T cell repertoires in COVID-19. Assay used: immunoSEQ multiplex PCR; TCRdb lists only in-frame clones, some missing. This sample carries around 150,000 clones, about 89% of them seen once, and the ten largest clones take under 3%. Material for sequencing was peripheral blood. The receptor set was obtained from a man over 45 with active COVID-19. Each CDR3 is given with its conserved first and last residue. A D gene is named only where the DNA matches it firmly. Size is stated for part of the rows, as once, few or many counts, or as a class when the clone is expanded.

v_gene: TRBV7-8; j_gene: TRBJ2-7; abundance: NA; d_gene: TRBD1; CDR3nt: TGTGCCACCGGGACAGGGTACTCCAATACCCCCTACGAGCAGTACTTC; CDR3aa: CATGTGYSNTPYEQYF
v_gene: TRBV11-1; j_gene: TRBJ1-1; abundance: NA; d_gene: NA; CDR3nt: TGTGCCAGCAGCTTATTTAACAGCATGAACACTGAAGCTTTCTTT; CDR3aa: CASSLFNSMNTEAFF
v_gene: TRBV6-5; j_gene: TRBJ1-1; abundance: NA; d_gene: NA; CDR3nt: TGTGCCAGCAGTTACTCCGGACGGACACTGAACACTGAAGCTTTCTTT; CDR3aa: CASSYSGRTLNTEAFF
v_gene: TRBV4-1; j_gene: TRBJ1-5; abundance: NA; d_gene: NA; CDR3nt: TGCGCCAGCAGCCTGGGGGCCAGAACGAATCAGCCCCAGCATTTT; CDR3aa: CASSLGARTNQPQHF
v_gene: TRBV19; j_gene: TRBJ1-3; abundance: NA; d_gene: TRBD1; CDR3nt: TGTGCCAGTAGTATCACCGGGACAGCCTACTCTGGAAACACCATATATTTT; CDR3aa: CASSITGTAYSGNTIYF
v_gene: TRBV5-1; j_gene: TRBJ1-1; abundance: few; d_gene: NA; CDR3nt: TGCGCCTCAAAGGAACAGATGAACACTGAAGCTTTCTTT; CDR3aa: CASKEQMNTEAFF
v_gene: TRBV3-1/TRBV3-2; j_gene: TRBJ2-2; abundance: NA; d_gene: TRBD2; CDR3nt: TGTGCCAGCAGCGGGGGGACTAGCGGACGGTTCACCGGGGAGCTGTTTTTT; CDR3aa: CASSGGTSGRFTGELFF
v_gene: TRBV11-2; j_gene: TRBJ2-7; abundance: few; d_gene: NA; CDR3nt: TGTGCCAGCAGTCCACTGCGCGGTAGCTACGAGCAGTACTTC; CDR3aa: CASSPLRGSYEQYF
v_gene: TRBV29-1; j_gene: TRBJ1-1; abundance: NA; d_gene: NA; CDR3nt: TGCAGCGTTGCCCTGATGGGCCGGAGGGTCATGAACACTGAAGCTTTCTTT; CDR3aa: CSVALMGRRVMNTEAFF
v_gene: TRBV12-3/TRBV12-4; j_gene: TRBJ1-2; abundance: NA; d_gene: NA; CDR3nt: TGTGCCAGCAGTTCAGGGAATCTTGGCTACACCTTC; CDR3aa: CASSSGNLGYTF
v_gene: TRBV7-9; j_gene: TRBJ2-2; abundance: NA; d_gene: NA; CDR3nt: TGTGCCAGCAGCTTAGGACCCGAACAGGGATGGGAGCTGTTTTTT; CDR3aa: CASSLGPEQGWELFF
v_gene: TRBV19; j_gene: TRBJ2-2; abundance: NA; d_gene: NA; CDR3nt: TGTGCCAGTAGTATTAGCCCGGGGAACACCGGGGAGCTGTTTTTT; CDR3aa: CASSISPGNTGELFF
v_gene: TRBV4-3; j_gene: TRBJ2-3; abundance: NA; d_gene: TRBD2; CDR3nt: TGCGCCAGCAGCCAGTCAGCGGGGGGGCGGACAGATACGCAGTATTTT; CDR3aa: CASSQSAGGRTDTQYF
v_gene: TRBV5-4; j_gene: TRBJ2-1; abundance: NA; d_gene: TRBD1; CDR3nt: TGTGCCAGCAGCTTAGACAGGGCCAATGAGCAGTTCTTC; CDR3aa: CASSLDRANEQFF
v_gene: TRBV2; j_gene: TRBJ2-7; abundance: NA; d_gene: NA; CDR3nt: TGTGCCAGCACTTACTCGTTGGAGGCTGGAACGTACGAGCAGTACTTC; CDR3aa: CASTYSLEAGTYEQYF
v_gene: TRBV2; j_gene: TRBJ1-3; abundance: NA; d_gene: NA; CDR3nt: TGTGCCAGCAATGACAGGTTCTCTGGAAACACCATATATTTT; CDR3aa: CASNDRFSGNTIYF
v_gene: TRBV7-3; j_gene: TRBJ1-1; abundance: NA; d_gene: TRBD1; CDR3nt: TGTGCCAGCAGCTTAAGGTCGGGACAGGGAGTCGGACGTGGCACTGAAGCTTTCTTT; CDR3aa: CASSLRSGQGVGRGTEAFF
v_gene: TRBV3-1/TRBV3-2; j_gene: TRBJ1-2; abundance: NA; d_gene: TRBD1; CDR3nt: TGTGCCAGCAGACCCGATGACAGGGGAAACTATGGCTACACCTTC; CDR3aa: CASRPDDRGNYGYTF
v_gene: TRBV4-1; j_gene: TRBJ1-2; abundance: NA; d_gene: NA; CDR3nt: TGCGCCAGCAGCCAATCCCCTGGGCAGCACTATGGCTACACCTTC; CDR3aa: CASSQSPGQHYGYTF
v_gene: TRBV19; j_gene: TRBJ1-5; abundance: NA; d_gene: NA; CDR3nt: TGTGCCAGTAGTAAAGGACAGCCACGGGAGGGTCAGCCCCAGCATTTT; CDR3aa: CASSKGQPREGQPQHF
v_gene: TRBV28; j_gene: TRBJ1-2; abundance: NA; d_gene: NA; CDR3nt: TGTGCCACCGTGGGGGGAACTGGCTACACCTTC; CDR3aa: CATVGGTGYTF
v_gene: TRBV6-5; j_gene: TRBJ1-5; abundance: NA; d_gene: TRBD1; CDR3nt: TGTGCCAGCAGCCCCCGACAGGGCGGTCAGCCCCAGCATTTT; CDR3aa: CASSPRQGGQPQHF
v_gene: TRBV3-1/TRBV3-2; j_gene: TRBJ1-5; abundance: NA; d_gene: NA; CDR3nt: TGTGCCAGCAGCGAGAACCTCGGCAATCAGCCCCAGCATTTT; CDR3aa: CASSENLGNQPQHF
v_gene: TRBV3-1/TRBV3-2; j_gene: TRBJ1-4; abundance: NA; d_gene: TRBD1; CDR3nt: TGTGCCAGCAGCCAGGACAGGGGTGGTGAAAAACTGTTTTTT; CDR3aa: CASSQDRGGEKLFF
v_gene: TRBV18; j_gene: TRBJ2-7; abundance: NA; d_gene: TRBD2; CDR3nt: TGTGCCAGCTCACTCTACGGGACATCGGGACTAGCGAGCTCCTACGAGCAGTACTTC; CDR3aa: CASSLYGTSGLASSYEQYF
v_gene: TRBV5-4; j_gene: TRBJ2-7; abundance: NA; d_gene: TRBD1; CDR3nt: TGTGCCAGCAGCTTGGACAGGGGGCTAGGCGAGCAGTACTTC; CDR3aa: CASSLDRGLGEQYF
v_gene: TRBV5-8; j_gene: TRBJ1-5; abundance: many; d_gene: TRBD1; CDR3nt: TGTGCCAGCCGCGATGTTTACAGGGGGCATCAGCCCCAGCATTTT; CDR3aa: CASRDVYRGHQPQHF
v_gene: TRBV7-2; j_gene: TRBJ2-7; abundance: NA; d_gene: TRBD2; CDR3nt: TGTGCCAGCGGCAGCGGGGGGCACTACGAGCAGTACTTC; CDR3aa: CASGSGGHYEQYF
v_gene: TRBV6-6; j_gene: TRBJ2-7; abundance: NA; d_gene: NA; CDR3nt: TGTGCCAGCACCGGAGGGTACGAGCAGTACTTC; CDR3aa: CASTGGYEQYF
v_gene: TRBV7-2; j_gene: TRBJ2-5; abundance: once; d_gene: TRBD2; CDR3nt: TGTGCCAGCAGCGGACTAGCGGGGGGAGAGACCCAGTACTTC; CDR3aa: CASSGLAGGETQYF
v_gene: TRBV5-1; j_gene: TRBJ1-4; abundance: NA; d_gene: NA; CDR3nt: TGCGCCAGCAGCTTGGGACCGACCTCTAGTAATGAAAAACTGTTTTTT; CDR3aa: CASSLGPTSSNEKLFF
v_gene: TRBV5-5; j_gene: TRBJ1-4; abundance: NA; d_gene: TRBD1; CDR3nt: TGTGCCAGCACGTCCGGGACAGGGAGGGAAAAACTGTTTTTT; CDR3aa: CASTSGTGREKLFF
v_gene: TRBV2; j_gene: TRBJ2-1; abundance: NA; d_gene: NA; CDR3nt: TGTGCCAGCGCCCAGAGGAATGAGCAGTTCTTC; CDR3aa: CASAQRNEQFF
v_gene: TRBV29-1; j_gene: TRBJ1-2; abundance: NA; d_gene: NA; CDR3nt: TGCAGCGTTATGACAGAGGGACTTTCGAGCACCTTC; CDR3aa: CSVMTEGLSSTF
v_gene: TRBV19; j_gene: TRBJ2-7; abundance: NA; d_gene: TRBD2; CDR3nt: TGTGCCAGTAGTATGCGTCTGCGGGGGTCCTACGAGCAGTACTTC; CDR3aa: CASSMRLRGSYEQYF
v_gene: TRBV15; j_gene: TRBJ2-5; abundance: NA; d_gene: NA; CDR3nt: TGTGCCACCAGCAGAGATGCGGGAAACTTTCAAGAGACCCAGTACTTC; CDR3aa: CATSRDAGNFQETQYF
v_gene: TRBV29-1; j_gene: TRBJ1-4; abundance: many; d_gene: TRBD1; CDR3nt: TGCAGCGCGACAGGGGAAGCTGAAAAACTGTTTTTT; CDR3aa: CSATGEAEKLFF
v_gene: TRBV19; j_gene: TRBJ2-1; abundance: NA; d_gene: NA; CDR3nt: TGTGCCTCCAGGGGAGGGGGACGGACAAATGAGCAGTTCTTC; CDR3aa: CASRGGGRTNEQFF
v_gene: TRBV6-5; j_gene: TRBJ2-7; abundance: NA; d_gene: TRBD2; CDR3nt: TGTGCCAGCAGTTCGCGGGGGTACGAGCAGTACTTC; CDR3aa: CASSSRGYEQYF
v_gene: TRBV27; j_gene: TRBJ1-1; abundance: NA; d_gene: TRBD1; CDR3nt: TGTGCCAGGATACAGGGGGCGGCTTTCTTT; CDR3aa: CARIQGAAFF
v_gene: TRBV19; j_gene: TRBJ1-2; abundance: NA; d_gene: TRBD1; CDR3nt: TGTGCCAGTAGTCCTCCTCGGGACAGGGGTGGATATGGCTACACCTTC; CDR3aa: CASSPPRDRGGYGYTF
v_gene: TRBV1; j_gene: TRBJ2-3; abundance: NA; d_gene: NA; CDR3nt: TGCACCAGCAGCCAAGATGCGACTAGCGGGGGCCGCACAGATACGCAGTATTTT; CDR3aa: CTSSQDATSGGRTDTQYF
v_gene: TRBV6-5; j_gene: TRBJ2-5; abundance: NA; d_gene: NA; CDR3nt: TGTGCCAGCGGGCTCGTGCAAGAGACCCAGTACTTC; CDR3aa: CASGLVQETQYF
v_gene: TRBV21-1; j_gene: TRBJ1-2; abundance: NA; d_gene: NA; CDR3nt: TGTGCCAGCAGCAAAGTCGGTCGCAGGGATACCCCTAACTATGGCTACACCTTC; CDR3aa: CASSKVGRRDTPNYGYTF
v_gene: TRBV4-3; j_gene: TRBJ2-1; abundance: many; d_gene: NA; CDR3nt: TGCGCCAGCAGCCAAGAGGACTCAAGCTCCTACAATGAGCAGTTCTTC; CDR3aa: CASSQEDSSSYNEQFF
v_gene: TRBV2; j_gene: TRBJ1-5; abundance: NA; d_gene: TRBD1; CDR3nt: TGTGCCAGCAGTGAAGCAAGGGGGCTTGACAATCAGCCCCAGCATTTT; CDR3aa: CASSEARGLDNQPQHF
v_gene: TRBV5-1; j_gene: TRBJ1-1; abundance: few; d_gene: NA; CDR3nt: TGCGCCAGCAGCGGACGTCCGGGGGATAATGAAGCTTTCTTT; CDR3aa: CASSGRPGDNEAFF
v_gene: TRBV5-1; j_gene: TRBJ2-3; abundance: NA; d_gene: TRBD1; CDR3nt: TGCGCCAGCAGCCCCGGACAGGGGAATTGGGATACGCAGTATTTT; CDR3aa: CASSPGQGNWDTQYF
v_gene: TRBV18; j_gene: TRBJ2-2; abundance: NA; d_gene: NA; CDR3nt: TGTGCCAGCTCACCCGCCCGGGGATGGGAGCTGTTTTTT; CDR3aa: CASSPARGWELFF
v_gene: TRBV5-1; j_gene: TRBJ2-1; abundance: NA; d_gene: TRBD2; CDR3nt: TGCGCCAGCAGCTTAACGGGGGGGCCTGGATATGAGCAGTTCTTC; CDR3aa: CASSLTGGPGYEQFF
v_gene: TRBV6-5; j_gene: TRBJ1-5; abundance: NA; d_gene: TRBD1; CDR3nt: TGTGCCACCATCTCTAGACAGGGGGCAGGTCAGCCCCAGCATTTT; CDR3aa: CATISRQGAGQPQHF
v_gene: TRBV20-1; j_gene: TRBJ1-1; abundance: NA; d_gene: NA; CDR3nt: TGCAGTGCTAGTGGACAGAGCCACACTGAAGCTTTCTTT; CDR3aa: CSASGQSHTEAFF
v_gene: TRBV18; j_gene: TRBJ1-4; abundance: NA; d_gene: NA; CDR3nt: TGTGCCAGCACCCCGAGTGGTAATGAAAAACTGTTTTTT; CDR3aa: CASTPSGNEKLFF
v_gene: TRBV4-2; j_gene: TRBJ1-1; abundance: once; d_gene: NA; CDR3nt: TGTGCCAGCAGCCAAGATTTGGGCGGGTTAAACACTGAAGCTTTCTTT; CDR3aa: CASSQDLGGLNTEAFF
v_gene: TRBV3-1/TRBV3-2; j_gene: TRBJ2-5; abundance: medium-sized; d_gene: TRBD2; CDR3nt: TGTGCCAGCAGTCCTTTTGGGGGGGGAAAAGAGACCCAGTACTTC; CDR3aa: CASSPFGGGKETQYF
v_gene: TRBV10-2; j_gene: TRBJ1-2; abundance: NA; d_gene: NA; CDR3nt: TGCGCCAGCAGTGAGCAGACAGTATACTATGGCTACACCTTC; CDR3aa: CASSEQTVYYGYTF
v_gene: TRBV5-4; j_gene: TRBJ2-1; abundance: NA; d_gene: TRBD2; CDR3nt: TGTGCCAGCAGCTTGGAAACTAGCGGGGGGGCTCGAGAGCAGTTCTTC; CDR3aa: CASSLETSGGAREQFF